This T cell receptor beta chain appears in the sequencing data of a study of blood T cell repertoires in COVID-19. Study-level background: Acute and convalescent COVID-19 samples came from the United States, Italy and Spain. PBMCs, B-cell-depleted T cells, or T cells were the source of the cDNA or gDNA that made up the material.

Authors' methods: Estimates of nucleated cell counts were drawn from the amplification of reference gene primers. The protocol was immunoSEQ multiplex PCR, while the TCRdb copy is restricted to in-frame clones and leaves out a portion. V, J and clone size are those of that table, while D and trimming were read from the DNA. This sample has over 250,000 clones; roughly 89% occur once, and the top ten carry roughly 2.2%. This sequence originates from a man aged 50 or older with acute or convalescent COVID-19. Sequenced input: peripheral blood.

In DNA, the CDR3 is TGCGCCAGCAGCTTGGTAACTAGCGGAAGCACAGATACGCAGTATTTT. Its translation: CASSLVTSGSTDTQYF. The gene calls are TRBV5-1 and TRBJ2-3; 8 positions agree with TRBD2. After removal of 0 bases from V and 0 bases from J, the junction contained 3 bases not matched to a gene. The CDR3 extends over 16 amino acids. Germline CDR1 SGHRS, CDR2 YFSETQ.